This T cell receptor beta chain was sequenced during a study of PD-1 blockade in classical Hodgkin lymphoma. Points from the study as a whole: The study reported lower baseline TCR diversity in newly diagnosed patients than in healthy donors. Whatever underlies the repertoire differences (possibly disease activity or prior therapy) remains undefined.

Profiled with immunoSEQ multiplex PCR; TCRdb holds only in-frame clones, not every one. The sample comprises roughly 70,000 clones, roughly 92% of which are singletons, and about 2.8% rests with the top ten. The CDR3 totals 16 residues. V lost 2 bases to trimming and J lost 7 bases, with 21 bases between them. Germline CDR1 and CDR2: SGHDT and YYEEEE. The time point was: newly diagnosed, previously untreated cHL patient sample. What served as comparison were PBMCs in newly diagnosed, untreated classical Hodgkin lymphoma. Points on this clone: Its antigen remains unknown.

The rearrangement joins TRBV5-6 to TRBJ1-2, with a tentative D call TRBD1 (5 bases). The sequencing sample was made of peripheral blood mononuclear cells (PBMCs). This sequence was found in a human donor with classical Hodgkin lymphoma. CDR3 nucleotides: TGTGCCAGCAGCTTCAAGGGGATATTAGGCCTGAGTGGCTACACCTTC. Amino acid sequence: CASSFKGILGLSGYTF.